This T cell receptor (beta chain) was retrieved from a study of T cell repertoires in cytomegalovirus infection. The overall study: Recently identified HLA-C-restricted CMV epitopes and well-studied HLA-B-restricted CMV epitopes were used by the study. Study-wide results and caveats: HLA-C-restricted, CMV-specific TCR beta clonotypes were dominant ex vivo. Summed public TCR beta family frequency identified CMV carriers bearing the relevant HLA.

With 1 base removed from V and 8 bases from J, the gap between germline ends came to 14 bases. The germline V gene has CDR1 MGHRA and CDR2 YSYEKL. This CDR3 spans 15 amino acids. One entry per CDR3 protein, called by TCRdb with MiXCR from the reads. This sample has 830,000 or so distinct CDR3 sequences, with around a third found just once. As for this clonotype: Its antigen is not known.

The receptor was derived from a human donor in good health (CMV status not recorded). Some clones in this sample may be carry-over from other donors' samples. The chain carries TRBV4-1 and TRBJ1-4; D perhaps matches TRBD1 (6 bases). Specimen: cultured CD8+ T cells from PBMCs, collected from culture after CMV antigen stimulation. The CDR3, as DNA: TGCGCCAGCAGCCAAGCTTCAGGGGATTTCGAAAAACTGTTTTTT. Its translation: CASSQASGDFEKLFF.